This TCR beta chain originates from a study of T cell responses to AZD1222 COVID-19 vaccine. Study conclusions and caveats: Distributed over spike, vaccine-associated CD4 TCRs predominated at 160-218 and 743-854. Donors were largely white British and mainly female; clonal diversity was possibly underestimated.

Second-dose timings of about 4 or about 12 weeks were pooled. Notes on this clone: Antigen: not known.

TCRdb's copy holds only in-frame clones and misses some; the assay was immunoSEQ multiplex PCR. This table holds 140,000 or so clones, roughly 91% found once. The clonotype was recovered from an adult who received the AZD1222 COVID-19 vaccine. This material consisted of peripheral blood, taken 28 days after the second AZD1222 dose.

The CDR3, as DNA: TGCGCCAGCAGGATTGGAGGAGGGGGCAAGGAGACCCAGTACTTC. This encodes CASRIGGGGKETQYF. The chain is built from TRBV5-1 and TRBJ2-5, with D tentatively TRBD1 (7 bases). The CDR3 length is 15 residues. The germline V gene has CDR1 SGHRS and CDR2 YFSETQ. V lost 5 bases to trimming and J lost 5 bases, with 19 bases between them.